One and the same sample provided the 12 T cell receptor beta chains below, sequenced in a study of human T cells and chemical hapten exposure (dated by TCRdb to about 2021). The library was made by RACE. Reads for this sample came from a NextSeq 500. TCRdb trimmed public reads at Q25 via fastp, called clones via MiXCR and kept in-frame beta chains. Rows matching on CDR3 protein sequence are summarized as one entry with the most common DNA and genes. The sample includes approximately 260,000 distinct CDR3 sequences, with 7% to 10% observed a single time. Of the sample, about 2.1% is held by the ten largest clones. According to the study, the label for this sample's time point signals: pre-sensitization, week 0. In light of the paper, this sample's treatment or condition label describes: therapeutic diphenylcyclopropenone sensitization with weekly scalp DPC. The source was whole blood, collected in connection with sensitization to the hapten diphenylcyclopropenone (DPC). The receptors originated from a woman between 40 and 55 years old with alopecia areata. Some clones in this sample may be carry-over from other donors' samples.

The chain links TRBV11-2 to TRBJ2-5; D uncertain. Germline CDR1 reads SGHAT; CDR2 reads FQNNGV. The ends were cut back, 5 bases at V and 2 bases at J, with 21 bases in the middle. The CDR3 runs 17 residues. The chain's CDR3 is CASSRPFYENLQETQYF. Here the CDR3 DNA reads TGTGCCAGCAGCCGTCCCTTTTACGAGAACTTACAAGAGACCCAGTACTTC.

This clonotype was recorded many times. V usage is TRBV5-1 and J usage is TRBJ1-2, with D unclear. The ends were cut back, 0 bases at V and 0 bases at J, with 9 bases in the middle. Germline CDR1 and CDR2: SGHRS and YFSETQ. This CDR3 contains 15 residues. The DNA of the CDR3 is TGCGCCAGCAGCTTGGCACCAGAGACTAACTATGGCTACACCTTC. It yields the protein CASSLAPETNYGYTF.

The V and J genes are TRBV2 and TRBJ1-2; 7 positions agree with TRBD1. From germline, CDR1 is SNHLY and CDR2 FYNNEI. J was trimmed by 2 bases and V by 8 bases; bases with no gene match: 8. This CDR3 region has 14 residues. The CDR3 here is CASVDREGNYGYTF. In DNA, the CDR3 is TGTGCCAGCGTAGACAGGGAAGGAAACTATGGCTACACCTTC.

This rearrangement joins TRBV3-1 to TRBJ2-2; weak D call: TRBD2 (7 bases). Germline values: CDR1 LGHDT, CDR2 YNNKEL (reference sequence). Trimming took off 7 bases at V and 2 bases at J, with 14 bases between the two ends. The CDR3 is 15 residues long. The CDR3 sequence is CASKTGGTNTGELFF. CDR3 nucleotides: TGTGCCAGCAAAACCGGGGGGACAAACACCGGGGAGCTGTTTTTT.

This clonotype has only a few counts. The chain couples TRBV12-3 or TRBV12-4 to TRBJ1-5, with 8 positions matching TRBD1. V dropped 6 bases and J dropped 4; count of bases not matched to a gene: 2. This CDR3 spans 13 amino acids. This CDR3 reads CASRGQVNQPQHF. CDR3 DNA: TGTGCCAGCAGGGGACAGGTAAATCAGCCCCAGCATTTT.

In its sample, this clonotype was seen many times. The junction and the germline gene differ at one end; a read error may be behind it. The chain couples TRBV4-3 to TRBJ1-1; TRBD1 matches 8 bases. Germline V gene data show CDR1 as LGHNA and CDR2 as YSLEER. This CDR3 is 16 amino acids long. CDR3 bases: TGCGCCAGCAGACAAGATTTGACAGGGGATTGGACTGAAGCTTTCTTT. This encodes CASRQDLTGDWTEAFF.

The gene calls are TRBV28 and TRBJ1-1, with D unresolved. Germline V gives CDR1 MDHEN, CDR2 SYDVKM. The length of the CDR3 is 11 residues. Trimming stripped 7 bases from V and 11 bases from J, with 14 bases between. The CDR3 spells CASTPGLGAFF. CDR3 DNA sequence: TGTGCCAGCACCCCGGGTCTGGGGGCTTTCTTT.

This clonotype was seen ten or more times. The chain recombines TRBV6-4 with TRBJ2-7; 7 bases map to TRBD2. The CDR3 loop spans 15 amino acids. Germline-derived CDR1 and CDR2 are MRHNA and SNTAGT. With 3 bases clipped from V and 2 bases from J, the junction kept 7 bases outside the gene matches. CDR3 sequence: CASSEFAGAAYEQYF. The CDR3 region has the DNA TGTGCCAGCAGTGAATTTGCGGGAGCCGCCTACGAGCAGTACTTC.

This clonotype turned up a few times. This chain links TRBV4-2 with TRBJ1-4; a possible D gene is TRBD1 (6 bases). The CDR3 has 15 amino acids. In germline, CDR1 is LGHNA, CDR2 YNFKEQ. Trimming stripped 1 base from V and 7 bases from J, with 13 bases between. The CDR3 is CASSQGGQGSEKLFF. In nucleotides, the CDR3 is TGTGCCAGCAGCCAAGGAGGGCAGGGGAGTGAAAAACTGTTTTTT.

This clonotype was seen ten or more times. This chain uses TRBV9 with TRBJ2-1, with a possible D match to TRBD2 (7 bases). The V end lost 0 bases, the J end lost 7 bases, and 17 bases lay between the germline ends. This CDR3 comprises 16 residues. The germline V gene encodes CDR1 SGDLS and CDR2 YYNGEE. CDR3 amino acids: CASSVAPRGGGNEQFF. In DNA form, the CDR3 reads TGTGCCAGCAGCGTAGCCCCTAGGGGAGGGGGGAATGAGCAGTTCTTC. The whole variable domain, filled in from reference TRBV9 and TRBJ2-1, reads DSGVTQTPKHLITATGQRVTLRCSPRSGDLSVYWYQQSLDQGLQFLIQYYNGEERAKGNILERFSAQQFPDLHSELNLSSLELGDSALYFCASSVAPRGGGNEQFFGPGTRLTVL.

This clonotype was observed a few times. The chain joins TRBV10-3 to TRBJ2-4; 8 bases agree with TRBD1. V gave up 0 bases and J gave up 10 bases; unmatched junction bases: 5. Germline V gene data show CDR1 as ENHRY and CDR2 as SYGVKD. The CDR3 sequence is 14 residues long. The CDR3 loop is CAISESGGQGIQYF. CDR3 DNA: TGTGCCATCAGTGAGTCCGGCGGACAGGGAATTCAGTACTTC.

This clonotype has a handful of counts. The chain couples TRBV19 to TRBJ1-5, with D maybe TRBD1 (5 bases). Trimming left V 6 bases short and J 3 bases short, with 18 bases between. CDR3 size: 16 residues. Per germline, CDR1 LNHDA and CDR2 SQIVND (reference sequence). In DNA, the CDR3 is TGTGCCAGTAGCCCCCCGAGAGGGGTTACCAATCAGCCCCAGCATTTT. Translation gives CASSPPRGVTNQPQHF.